This T cell receptor (beta chain) was captured by sequencing in a study of cytomegalovirus exposure and HLA in healthy donors. The study's findings and limits: Cytomegalovirus association was listed for roughly 160 TCR beta chains.

The donors were in the approximately 110-subject validation cohort; that cohort was separate from the 666-subject first cohort. Points on this clone: As yet, its antigen is unknown.

TCRdb keeps only in-frame clones here, not all; method: immunoSEQ multiplex PCR. This table holds 150,000 to 180,000 clones, around nine tenths found once. This TCR derives from a man between 18 and 35 years old in good health and CMV-seropositive. The material sequenced was PBMCs.

The CDR3 is CASSRTISGNTIYF. The CDR3 DNA reads as TGTGCCAGCAGCAGGACAATCTCTGGAAACACCATATATTTT. The chain uses TRBV9 and TRBJ1-3; TRBD1 is a possible D gene (5 bases). In germline, CDR1 is SGDLS, CDR2 YYNGEE. V lost 4 bases, J lost 0 bases, and 8 bases lay in between. The CDR3 covers 14 residues.